This TCR beta chain was profiled in a study of blood T cell repertoires in COVID-19. About the research overall: In each case, the material was cDNA or gDNA derived from T cells, B-cell-depleted T cells, or PBMCs.

Original analysis: It was from reference gene primer amplification that nucleated cell counts were estimated. Sequencing was performed with immunoSEQ multiplex PCR; in TCRdb, only in-frame clones are kept and a portion is missing. V and J calls and clone size are given by that table; D and trimming were obtained from the DNA. The profile shows roughly 290,000 clones, around 85% of them singletons. Germline CDR1 reads MDHEN; CDR2 reads SYDVKM. V was pared by 6 bases and J by 0 bases, with 8 bases between. The CDR3 length is 13 residues. This clonotype was obtained from a woman in her twenties or thirties who had recovered from COVID-19. V and J are TRBV28 and TRBJ1-1; D call uncertain. Specimen: peripheral blood. CDR3 sequence: CASRSTVNTEAFF. Here the CDR3 DNA reads TGTGCCAGCAGGTCCACAGTGAACACTGAAGCTTTCTTT.